What follows are 17 T cell receptor beta chains derived from one specimen sequenced in a study of blood T cell repertoires in COVID-19. The table came from immunoSEQ multiplex PCR; TCRdb's copy has only in-frame clones and leaves some out. The top ten clones hold around 17% of a sample with roughly 150,000 clones, roughly 90% of them seen once. Sequenced material: peripheral blood. Source of these receptors: a man between 60 and 70 years old with active or convalescent COVID-19.

The chain combines TRBV5-1 with TRBJ2-1; D might be TRBD1 (6 bases). V shed 0 bases and J shed 10 bases, with 11 bases lying between them. The CDR3 covers 13 residues. Germline CDR1 and CDR2: SGHRS and YFSETQ. Written as DNA, the CDR3 is TGCGCCAGCAGCTTGGTCAGGGGTTGGGAGCAGTTCTTC. Amino acids: CASSLVRGWEQFF. Together with reference TRBV5-1 and TRBJ2-1, the CDR3 gives the full variable domain: KAGVTQTPRYLIKTRGQQVTLSCSPISGHRSVSWYQQTPGQGLQFLFEYFSETQRNKGNFPGRFSGRQFSNSRSEMNVSTLELGDSALYLCASSLVRGWEQFFGPGTRLTVL.

This chain joins TRBV21-1 and TRBJ1-2. TRBV21-1 is annotated as a pseudogene. This CDR3 comprises 15 residues. The CDR3 coding sequence is TGTGCCAGCAGCAAAAAGGGATGGGGAGGATACGGCTACACCTTC. Translated, it gives CASSKKGWGGYGYTF.

This chain links TRBV7-9 with TRBJ1-1; no reliable D call. Germline lookup yields CDR1 SEHNR and CDR2 FQNEAQ (reference sequence). Trimming removed 1 base from V and 1 base from J, with 4 bases in between. CDR3 length equals 13 residues. The CDR3 coding sequence is TGTGCCAGCAGCTTAGAAGCGAACACTGAAGCTTTCTTT. Protein sequence: CASSLEANTEAFF.

CDR3 sequence: CASTADQGRTFF. For the CDR3, the DNA is TGTGCCAGCACTGCGGACCAGGGAAGGACTTTCTTT. This chain links TRBV18 with TRBJ1-1; a weak D match, TRBD1 (5 bases). Looked up from germline, CDR1 is KGHSH and CDR2 is LQKENI. Trimming removed 8 bases at V and 12 bases at J, with 19 bases between. The CDR3 contains 12 residues.

V is TRBV2 and J is TRBJ2-3; the match to TRBD2 covers 9 bases. Germline V lookup: CDR1 SNHLY, CDR2 FYNNEI. CDR3 length: 15 amino acids. The junction had 6 bases not matched to a gene; V was cut back by 5 bases and J by 3 bases. CDR3 amino acids: CASSLQAGGTDTQYF. The CDR3 coding sequence is TGTGCCAGCAGTCTCCAAGCGGGGGGTACAGATACGCAGTATTTT.

The chain links TRBV5-1 to TRBJ1-3; maybe TRBD1 (6 bases). There are 17 residues in the CDR3. Germline CDR1 and CDR2: SGHRS and YFSETQ. V shed 0 bases and J shed 0 bases, with 13 bases lying between them. In nucleotides, the CDR3 is TGCGCCAGCAGCTTGGTAGGGGGGGCACTCTCTGGAAACACCATATATTTT. Protein: CASSLVGGALSGNTIYF.

The table lists this clone with a few counts. The V gene is TRBV6-5, the J gene TRBJ1-1, with 9 bases that match TRBD1. The CDR3 totals 14 residues. Germline CDR1 reads MNHEY; CDR2 reads SVGAGI. The V gene end was trimmed by 6 bases and the J gene end by 1 base; junction bases not matched to a gene: 3. The CDR3: CASRGQGPNTEAFF. The CDR3 DNA is TGTGCCAGCAGGGGACAGGGCCCGAACACTGAAGCTTTCTTT.

The chain is built from TRBV5-1 and TRBJ2-3; maybe TRBD2 (6 bases). Germline loops: CDR1 SGHRS, CDR2 YFSETQ. With 1 base removed from V and 5 bases from J, the gap between germline ends came to 8 bases. This CDR3 contains 13 residues. CDR3 coding DNA: TGCGCCAGCAGCTTGTGGGGGGTAGATACGCAGTATTTT. This sequence encodes CASSLWGVDTQYF.

The chain couples TRBV20-1 to TRBJ1-5; no firm D call. Trimming shortened V by 3 bases and J by 2 bases, and 11 bases separated the two germline ends. Germline V gives CDR1 DFQATT, CDR2 SNEGSKA (reference sequence). The CDR3 is 14 residues long. The CDR3 loop reads CSASPGAGNQPQHF. CDR3 coding DNA: TGCAGTGCTAGTCCCGGAGCGGGCAATCAGCCCCAGCATTTT.

V gene TRBV5-1 combines with J gene TRBJ1-5; 9 nucleotides agree with TRBD1. CDR1 SGHRS and CDR2 YFSETQ come from the germline V gene. The CDR3 is 16 amino acids. V was clipped by 4 bases and J by 4 bases; unmatched bases: 9. CDR3 region: CASSPDPGTGNQPQHF. The CDR3 nucleotides are TGCGCCAGCAGCCCGGACCCAGGGACAGGGAATCAGCCCCAGCATTTT.

The rearrangement links TRBV7-9 to TRBJ1-1; 8 bases map to TRBD1. The CDR3 runs to 15 residues. The junction had 5 bases not matched to a gene; V was cut back by 5 bases and J by 0 bases. Germline CDR1 is SEHNR and CDR2 is FQNEAQ (reference sequence). CDR3 region: CASSPRDRLNTEAFF. In nucleotides, the CDR3 is TGTGCCAGCAGCCCTCGGGACAGGTTGAACACTGAAGCTTTCTTT.

This clone was seen more than once but under ten times. V gene TRBV28 combines with J gene TRBJ1-2; a possible D gene is TRBD1 (6 bases). The CDR3 is 15 residues long. The germline gives CDR1 MDHEN, CDR2 SYDVKM. Trimming removed 5 bases from V and 2 bases from J, with 15 bases in between. CDR3 in amino acids: CASSLVDRGNYGYTF. For the CDR3, the DNA is TGTGCCAGCAGTCTGGTGGATAGGGGGAACTATGGCTACACCTTC.

J is TRBJ2-7 and V is TRBV20-1; no firm D call. The CDR3 has 11 amino acids. Germline CDR1 DFQATT, CDR2 SNEGSKA (reference sequence). V was pared by 3 bases and J by 4 bases, with 7 bases between. CDR3 amino acids: CSASEEYEQYF. As DNA, the CDR3 is TGCAGTGCTAGCGAGGAGTACGAGCAGTACTTC.

The V call is TRBV27, the J call TRBJ2-2; D is uncertain. V shed 8 bases and J shed 3 bases, with 16 bases lying between them. Germline lookup yields CDR1 MNHEY and CDR2 SMNVEV (reference sequence). This CDR3 region has 15 residues. The CDR3 here is CASRRSLKDTGELFF. The DNA of the CDR3 is TGTGCCAGCCGGCGGAGCCTCAAGGACACCGGGGAGCTGTTTTTT.

The chain's CDR3 is CASSLGGSVSEKLFF. CDR3 in DNA: TGCGCCAGCAGCTTGGGAGGTTCGGTTTCCGAAAAACTGTTTTTT. J is TRBJ1-4 and V is TRBV5-1; no firm D call. V lost 0 bases and J lost 8, with 14 bases in between. Germline V gives CDR1 SGHRS, CDR2 YFSETQ. The length of the CDR3 is 15 residues.

The chain couples TRBV10-3 to TRBJ2-7, with D possibly matching TRBD1 (6 bases). V lost 7 bases and J lost 4, with 11 bases in between. The CDR3 is made up of 12 amino acids. Germline loops: CDR1 ENHRY, CDR2 SYGVKD. The CDR3 loop reads CAIKGQSYEQYF. DNA of the CDR3: TGTGCCATCAAAGGACAGAGTTACGAGCAGTACTTC.

The chain is built from TRBV10-1 and TRBJ1-1, with TRBD1 matching 8 bases. The junction had 7 bases not matched to a gene; V was cut back by 7 bases and J by 6 bases. Looked up from germline, CDR1 is WNHNN and CDR2 is SYGVQD (reference sequence). The CDR3 totals 13 residues. Here the CDR3 reads CASNGQGDAEAFF. The CDR3 DNA reads TGCGCCAGCAATGGACAGGGCGATGCTGAAGCTTTCTTT.